The 13 T cell receptor beta chains below all came from one sample that was sequenced in a study of blood T cell repertoires in COVID-19. Sequencing was performed with immunoSEQ multiplex PCR; in TCRdb, only in-frame clones are kept and a portion is missing. The sample lists fewer than 350,000 clones, approximately 89% occurring once. Sequences were obtained from PBMCs or T cells enriched from blood (not recorded which). These receptors were collected from a woman in her thirties or forties who had recovered from COVID-19.

V usage is TRBV29-1 and J usage is TRBJ2-3, with 14 positions matching TRBD2. Germline CDR1 SQVTM, CDR2 ANQGSEA. J was trimmed by 2 bases and V by 8 bases; bases with no gene match: 6. The CDR3 totals 15 residues. The CDR3 bases are TGCAGCTACCCGGGACTAGCGGGGGCCACAGATACGCAGTATTTT. Protein product: CSYPGLAGATDTQYF.

The gene calls are TRBV10-2 and TRBJ2-3; possibly TRBD2 for D (5 bases). Trimming took 2 bases from V and 8 from J, leaving 20 bases between them. Germline assignment: CDR1 WSHSY and CDR2 SAAADI. The CDR3 is made up of 16 amino acids. The CDR3 DNA sequence: TGCGCCAGCAGTGAGGAACTAGGGATCTGGATCGGTACGCAGTATTTT. Translating it yields CASSEELGIWIGTQYF.

This chain uses TRBV5-4 with TRBJ2-3; 7 bases line up with TRBD2. Germline V CDR1 and CDR2: SGHNT, YYREEE (reference sequence). The length of the CDR3 is 15 residues. The V segment lost 1 base and the J segment 1 base; nucleotides outside the gene matches: 3. The CDR3: CASSLSLAGTDTQYF. As DNA, the CDR3 is TGTGCCAGCAGCTTGTCGCTAGCGGGCACAGATACGCAGTATTTT.

The chain uses TRBV19 and TRBJ1-2; D uncertain. V was pared by 6 bases and J by 6 bases, with 17 bases between. Germline V gene data show CDR1 as LNHDA and CDR2 as SQIVND (reference sequence). The CDR3 sequence is 14 residues long. CDR3 bases: TGTGCCAGTAGGGAGCGGGGAGTATTCAATGGCTACACCTTC. Residues: CASRERGVFNGYTF.

The J gene is TRBJ2-2, the V gene TRBV7-3, with TRBD1 matching over 10 bases. The V gene end was trimmed by 2 bases and the J gene end by 7 bases; junction bases not matched to a gene: 10. The germline gives CDR1 SGHTA, CDR2 FQGTGA. The CDR3 is made up of 17 amino acids. The CDR3 sequence: CASSLFTGTGVNGELFF. The CDR3 DNA reads TGTGCCAGCAGCTTATTTACCGGGACAGGGGTAAACGGGGAGCTGTTTTTT.

Here the CDR3 reads CASRPGGVNTEAFF. The CDR3 DNA reads as TGTGCCAGCAGACCTGGGGGGGTGAACACTGAAGCTTTCTTT. V usage is TRBV28 and J usage is TRBJ1-1; D possibly corresponds to TRBD1 (5 bases). Germline CDR1 is MDHEN and CDR2 is SYDVKM. This CDR3 is built from 14 residues. V shed 6 bases and J shed 0 bases, with 11 bases lying between them.

The rearrangement links TRBV7-2 to TRBJ1-2, with 9 positions matching TRBD1. J lost 4 bases, V lost 5 bases, and 8 bases had no gene match. The CDR3 consists of 15 residues. Germline assignment: CDR1 SGHTA and CDR2 FQGNSA. CDR3 DNA: TGTGCCAGCAGCCAGGACAGGGGCTACTCCTATGGCTACACCTTC. Protein: CASSQDRGYSYGYTF.

The chain joins TRBV19 to TRBJ2-2; TRBD1 might be the D (7 bases). Between the trimmed V and J ends, which lost 7 bases and 1 base, there was a span of 10 bases. This CDR3 region has 14 residues. Germline-derived CDR1 and CDR2 are LNHDA and SQIVND (reference sequence). In DNA, the CDR3 is TGTGCCAGTAATCAGGGGGGGAACACCGGGGAGCTGTTTTTT. Translation: CASNQGGNTGELFF.

The chain is built from TRBV10-3 and TRBJ1-3, with 12 bases fitting TRBD1. J was trimmed by 0 bases and V by 8 bases; bases with no gene match: 5. Germline-derived CDR1 and CDR2 are ENHRY and SYGVKD. The length of the CDR3 is 16 residues. The CDR3 region is CAIGRDRGLSGNTIYF. In DNA form, the CDR3 reads TGTGCCATCGGGAGGGACAGGGGGCTCTCTGGAAACACCATATATTTT.

The gene calls are TRBV2 and TRBJ2-5; D perhaps matches TRBD2 (6 bases). The CDR3 spans 14 residues. V gave up 8 bases and J gave up 1 base, with 14 bases separating them. CDR1 is SNHLY, CDR2 FYNNEI, per germline. This CDR3 is CASLGGAGQETQYF. For the CDR3, the DNA is TGTGCCAGCCTGGGGGGTGCGGGCCAAGAGACCCAGTACTTC.

This rearrangement joins TRBV30 to TRBJ1-1; D not certain. CDR1 is GTSNPN, CDR2 SVGIG, per germline (reference sequence). With 1 base removed from V and 6 bases from J, the gap between germline ends came to 6 bases. This CDR3 contains 11 residues. Here the CDR3 reads CAWSGRAEAFF. Here the CDR3 DNA reads TGTGCCTGGAGTGGACGGGCTGAAGCTTTCTTT.

This clone was detected once. This chain joins TRBV6-5 and TRBJ1-1; TRBD1 matches at 7 bases. The germline gives CDR1 MNHEY, CDR2 SVGAGI. CDR3 size: 15 residues. J was trimmed by 5 bases and V by 0 bases; bases with no gene match: 6. CDR3 DNA sequence: TGTGCCAGCAGTTACTCGGCCAGGGGGGATACTGAAGCTTTCTTT. Its protein product is CASSYSARGDTEAFF.

V gene TRBV6-4 combines with J gene TRBJ2-1; 7 bases are a match to TRBD1. From germline, CDR1 is MRHNA and CDR2 SNTAGT. Unmatched junction bases numbered 8, after V lost 7 bases and J lost 2 bases. The CDR3 has 15 amino acids. The DNA for the CDR3 is TGTGCCAGCAATACCGGGACAGTGCCCTACAATGAGCAGTTCTTC. It codes for CASNTGTVPYNEQFF.